The source of this T cell receptor (beta chain) is a study of neoadjuvant nivolumab and ipilimumab in lung cancer. About the study: The combination arm added day-1 ipilimumab 1 mg/kg to nivolumab 3 mg/kg on days 1, 15, 29.

Generated by immunoSEQ multiplex PCR, the TCRdb table keeps only in-frame clones and is missing some. The sample lists roughly 4,500 clones, about 73% seen once, with more than 9% in the top ten. CDR1 is MNHEY and CDR2 is SMNVEV in the germline V gene (reference sequence). The V end lost 5 bases, the J end lost 4 bases, and 8 bases lay between the germline ends. The length of the CDR3 is 12 residues. The sequence derives from an adult with non-small cell lung cancer. The rearrangement uses TRBV27 and TRBJ1-2, with D possibly matching TRBD1 (6 bases). Sequencing was performed on tumor tissue, taken after neoadjuvant nivolumab, alone or with ipilimumab, at or shortly before surgery. CDR3 DNA: TGTGCCAGCAGTCTACAGGGCTATGGCTACACCTTC. This sequence encodes CASSLQGYGYTF.